The clone carrying this T cell receptor beta chain has a count of ten or more. The antigen remains undetermined. The data were obtained in a study of breast tumors, draining lymph nodes, adjacent tissues. Findings and limits, study-wide: That most tumor T cells come from lymph nodes remained unproven. Most tumor T cells seemingly derive from lymph node, then expand in tumor. Luminal-like breast cancer showed significantly higher tumor–nontumor repertoire similarity than basal-like. Tumors had less TCR diversity than lymph nodes, more than nontumor tissue.

After removal of 0 bases from V and 7 bases from J, the junction contained 5 bases not matched to a gene. CDR1 and CDR2 from the germline V gene are SGHTA and FQGTGA. CDR3 size: 15 residues. Each CDR3 protein is one row after TCRdb ran MiXCR on the multiplex PCR reads. The data hold about 31,000 distinct CDR3 sequences, with approximately 57% observed a single time. J is TRBJ1-1 and V is TRBV7-3; 10 bases align to TRBD1. The material sequenced was breast tumor tissue. This receptor was identified in a female donor with breast cancer. Some clones in this sample may be carry-over from other donors' samples. This chain's CDR3 is CASSLTRQGAGEAFF. The CDR3 region has the DNA TGTGCCAGCAGCTTAACGAGACAGGGGGCTGGTGAAGCTTTCTTT.